Below, 24 T cell receptor beta chains from the same sample are listed, as sequenced in a study of blood T cell repertoires in COVID-19. Sequencing used immunoSEQ multiplex PCR; TCRdb keeps in-frame clones, though not all of them. The data contain approximately 210,000 clones, 80% to 85% of them seen just once; the ten biggest clones take up 5.1%. Sequenced sample: peripheral blood. The receptor source for this set is a human donor in a cohort sampled during active COVID-19.

The chain is built from TRBV19 and TRBJ1-1; the D is unclear. V gave up 6 bases and J gave up 3 bases, with 14 bases separating them. This CDR3 has 14 amino acids. The germline V gene has CDR1 LNHDA and CDR2 SQIVND (reference sequence). This CDR3 is CASSTPQVYTEAFF. The CDR3 bases are TGTGCCAGTAGCACCCCGCAGGTATACACTGAAGCTTTCTTT.

The chain uses TRBV27 and TRBJ1-1; D unclear. Germline-derived CDR1 and CDR2 are MNHEY and SMNVEV (reference sequence). V was cut by 7 bases and J by 3 bases, with 15 bases left in between. CDR3 length equals 14 residues. The CDR3 coding sequence is TGTGCCAGCACCCTACAGTTGACCCACACTGAAGCTTTCTTT. This gives the protein CASTLQLTHTEAFF.

This chain uses TRBV27 with TRBJ1-1, with D unclear. The V gene lost 8 bases and the J gene lost 0 bases, with 13 bases spanning the gap. CDR1 is MNHEY and CDR2 is SMNVEV in the germline V gene (reference sequence). This CDR3 has 14 amino acids. CDR3 protein: CASFSGWMNTEAFF. CDR3 DNA: TGTGCCAGCTTCTCGGGGTGGATGAACACTGAAGCTTTCTTT.

The chain has TRBV5-1 and TRBJ1-2; 7 bases match TRBD1. V trimming: 0 bases; J trimming: 6 bases; junction bases outside the gene matches: 2. Germline CDR1 SGHRS, CDR2 YFSETQ. CDR3 length equals 13 residues. CDR3 loop: CASSLVGTDGYTF. In DNA, the CDR3 is TGCGCCAGCAGCTTGGTGGGGACAGATGGCTACACCTTC.

Notes on this clone: A far larger clone is a single base away, which makes a read error likely. The CDR3 DNA reads as TGTGCCAGCAGTTTAGAGCTCAATCAGCCCCAGCATTTT. It is translated as CASSLELNQPQHF. This sequence joins TRBV12-3 or TRBV12-4 and TRBJ1-5, with unresolved D. The V end lost 1 base, the J end lost 3 bases, and 4 bases lay between the germline ends. There are 13 residues in the CDR3.

The CDR3 sequence: CASTPGDLGAQPQHF. CDR3 nucleotides: TGTGCCAGTACCCCCGGTGATCTAGGGGCTCAGCCCCAGCATTTT. This rearrangement joins TRBV19 to TRBJ1-5, with D perhaps TRBD1 (5 bases). CDR3 length: 15 amino acids. The germline V gene has CDR1 LNHDA and CDR2 SQIVND (reference sequence). Between the trimmed V and J ends, which lost 7 bases and 6 bases, there was a span of 19 bases.

This clone was seen repeatedly, ten times or more. V gene TRBV29-1 combines with J gene TRBJ1-2; TRBD1 is a possible D gene (6 bases). CDR1 is SQVTM and CDR2 is ANQGSEA in the germline V gene. This CDR3 is built from 13 residues. V lost 0 bases to trimming and J lost 8 bases, with 13 bases between them. CDR3 nucleotides: TGCAGCGTTGAAGATAACAGGGTCGACGGCTACACCTTC. Translated: CSVEDNRVDGYTF.

V and J are TRBV5-1 and TRBJ1-2, with 7 bases aligning to TRBD1. This CDR3 region has 15 residues. Germline CDR1 SGHRS, CDR2 YFSETQ. J was trimmed by 1 base and V by 1 base; bases with no gene match: 4. CDR3 sequence reads: CASSLQGQINYGYTF. CDR3 nucleotide sequence: TGCGCCAGCAGCTTGCAGGGACAGATTAACTATGGCTACACCTTC.

The rearrangement uses TRBV28 and TRBJ1-1; D ambiguous. CDR1 MDHEN and CDR2 SYDVKM come from the germline V gene. There are 12 residues in the CDR3. V was pared by 2 bases and J by 7 bases, with 8 bases between. This CDR3 reads CASSLQVVEAFF. DNA of the CDR3: TGTGCCAGCAGTTTACAGGTAGTTGAAGCTTTCTTT.

The chain combines TRBV6-4 with TRBJ2-7, with D unresolved. CDR3 length: 10 amino acids. Trimming shortened V by 6 bases and J by 7 bases, and 7 bases separated the two germline ends. Germline values: CDR1 MRHNA, CDR2 SNTAGT. The CDR3 region is CASSPGEQYF. The DNA of the CDR3 is TGTGCCAGCAGCCCCGGGGAGCAGTACTTC.

The gene calls are TRBV6-5 and TRBJ1-2; 10 positions agree with TRBD1. The CDR3 totals 15 residues. V lost 6 bases and J lost 4; bases outside the gene matches: 8. The V gene's germline CDR1 is MNHEY and CDR2 SVGAGI. In DNA, the CDR3 is TGTGCCAGCAGACCCGGGACAGGGGACCTCTATGGCTACACCTTC. Its translation: CASRPGTGDLYGYTF.

This chain joins TRBV25-1 and TRBJ1-2; 7 bases are a match to TRBD1. The CDR3 has 13 amino acids. Trimming removed 6 bases from V and 4 bases from J; junction bases left unmatched: 5. Germline V gene data show CDR1 as MGHDK and CDR2 as SYGVNS. The CDR3 region has the DNA TGTGCCAGCAGCGTCGACAGGGTCTATGGCTACACCTTC. It specifies CASSVDRVYGYTF.

Only a few counts were recorded for this clone. This chain joins TRBV28 and TRBJ1-1; the match to TRBD1 covers 8 bases. Germline values: CDR1 MDHEN, CDR2 SYDVKM. The CDR3 is 16 amino acids. J gave up 1 base and V 3 bases, and 7 bases lay outside the gene matches. The CDR3 coding sequence is TGTGCCAGCAGTTTTGCCGGGACAGGTCCGAACACTGAAGCTTTCTTT. Translated: CASSFAGTGPNTEAFF.

The chain is built from TRBV4-1 and TRBJ1-2, with D unresolved. The CDR3 is 13 amino acids. Germline CDR1 is MGHRA and CDR2 is YSYEKL. V was trimmed by 0 bases and J by 7 bases, leaving 9 bases between them. The CDR3 coding sequence is TGCGCCAGCAGCCAAGATAGGAGGGTTGGCTACACCTTC. The encoded protein is CASSQDRRVGYTF.

The V and J genes are TRBV27 and TRBJ2-7; TRBD1 matches at 10 bases. The CDR3 is 15 residues long. Germline V gene sequence: CDR1 MNHEY, CDR2 SMNVEV (reference sequence). Germline trimming cut 6 bases from V and 3 bases from J; bases unmatched to any gene: 8. The CDR3 loop reads CASRRGGTGVYEQYF. The CDR3 DNA reads as TGTGCCAGCAGGAGAGGAGGGACAGGGGTCTACGAGCAGTACTTC.

V usage is TRBV14 and J usage is TRBJ1-1; D gene ambiguous. The CDR3 has 13 amino acids. Trimming took off 2 bases at V and 2 bases at J, with 6 bases between the two ends. The germline gives CDR1 SGHDN, CDR2 FVKESK. The CDR3 is CASSQSLNTEAFF. CDR3 DNA: TGTGCCAGCAGCCAAAGCCTCAACACTGAAGCTTTCTTT.

The chain recombines TRBV20-1 with TRBJ2-3; 9 bases line up with TRBD2. V trimming: 3 bases; J trimming: 0 bases; junction bases outside the gene matches: 4. CDR3 length: 15 amino acids. The germline V gene has CDR1 DFQATT and CDR2 SNEGSKA (reference sequence). CDR3 protein: CSASAGTSSTDTQYF. DNA of the CDR3: TGCAGTGCTAGTGCCGGGACTAGCAGCACAGATACGCAGTATTTT.

V and J are TRBV7-2 and TRBJ2-3, with TRBD2 identical over 13 bases. With V trimmed by 8 bases and J by 6 bases, 17 bases remained unmatched. The length of the CDR3 is 18 residues. CDR1 and CDR2 (germline): SGHTA, FQGNSA. CDR3 in DNA: TGTGCCAGCTGCATCCAGCCGGGACTAGCGGGAAGGAGTGATACGCAGTATTTT. Protein product: CASCIQPGLAGRSDTQYF.

The chain joins TRBV9 to TRBJ1-3; D is ambiguous. V was shortened by 4 bases and J by 4 bases, with 12 bases between the two germline ends. Germline V gives CDR1 SGDLS, CDR2 YYNGEE. The CDR3 runs 14 residues. The DNA for the CDR3 is TGTGCCAGCAGCCCCGAGGGTGACGGAAACACCATATATTTT. It encodes CASSPEGDGNTIYF.

The V call is TRBV30, the J call TRBJ2-7; 14 positions match TRBD2. The length of the CDR3 is 15 residues. The germline gives CDR1 GTSNPN, CDR2 SVGIG (reference sequence). The V gene end was trimmed by 3 bases and the J gene end by 3 bases; junction bases not matched to a gene: 4. DNA of the CDR3: TGTGCCTGGAGCCCCGGACTAGCGGGAGGCTACGAGCAGTACTTC. Amino acids: CAWSPGLAGGYEQYF.

The V call is TRBV28, the J call TRBJ1-1, with TRBD1 as a possible D gene (6 bases). The CDR3 loop spans 13 amino acids. V lost 6 bases and J lost 1, with 9 bases in between. Germline CDR1 MDHEN, CDR2 SYDVKM. CDR3 bases: TGTGCCAGCAGCTGGACAGAGAACACTGAAGCTTTCTTT. It encodes CASSWTENTEAFF.

The CDR3 spells CATVRPGGHLACQETQYF. The DNA for the CDR3 is TGTGCCACCGTACGGCCCGGGGGGCATCTAGCGTGTCAAGAGACCCAGTACTTC. The chain has TRBV24-1 and TRBJ2-5, with D tentatively TRBD2 (7 bases). Germline V gene data show CDR1 as KGHDR and CDR2 as SFDVKD. V lost 9 bases and J 2 bases, leaving 27 bases between the germline ends. CDR3 length: 18 amino acids.

The V and J genes are TRBV7-9 and TRBJ1-4; D is undetermined. The ends were cut back, 6 bases at V and 7 bases at J, with 15 bases in the middle. This CDR3 has 14 residues. The V gene's germline CDR1 is SEHNR and CDR2 FQNEAQ (reference sequence). CDR3 DNA sequence: TGTGCCAGCAGTCGCGACACGCGGGTTGAAAAACTGTTTTTT. This codes for CASSRDTRVEKLFF.

CDR3: CASRGFDSSSGNTIYF. The CDR3, as DNA: TGTGCCAGCAGGGGCTTTGACAGCAGCTCTGGAAACACCATATATTTT. This rearrangement joins TRBV28 to TRBJ1-3; maybe TRBD1 (5 bases). Germline-derived CDR1 and CDR2 are MDHEN and SYDVKM. The CDR3 has 16 amino acids. The V gene lost 6 bases and the J gene lost 0 bases, with 15 bases spanning the gap.